The entry that follows covers one T cell receptor beta chain sequence. Its specific antigen is unknown. No clone much larger than this one lies a single base away; base qualities are absent. Using the deep immunoSEQ assay, TCR CDR3 regions were amplified from genomic DNA by multiplex PCR. For each cell subset, the extracted genomic DNA was distributed evenly across all wells of several immunoSEQ 96-well plates, and each plate served as one replicate. For unsorted PBMC, roughly 0.3 ug genomic DNA, equal to 25,000 to 35,000 T cell genomes, was loaded into each replicate PCR. Ten immunoSEQ deep assay plates were used to sequence unsorted PBMC genomic DNA. The purified libraries were quantified using a Qubit 3.0 fluorometer, sized with a Bioanalyzer 2100, and then quantified again using the KAPA Library Quantification kit. Every immunoSEQ 96-well plate was sequenced on a dedicated single-read 150-cycle Illumina NextSeq 550 flow cell. The original methods were these. The immunoSEQ output contained only junctional sequences without quality scores, so filtering could not match that applied to full-length reads. To assign V/J genes and CDR3, sequences were annotated against IMGT germline references using PyIR, a Python wrapper for IgBLAST v1.9. Reads were removed for weak V/J assignments (E-value above 1e-6), missing CDR3, stop codons, out-of-frame junctions, or ambiguous translated residues. V3J clonotypes were defined as sequences sharing an identical inferred V gene, J gene, and CDR3 amino acid sequence. Percentage overlap between repertoires was computed as shared unique clonotypes divided by the size of the smaller repertoire. Three approaches were used to assess repertoire richness: RTK rarefaction, the Chao1 estimator, and Recon v2.1 estimates of unobserved clonotypes. The source is immuneACCESS, and TCRdb retained only in-frame sequences with V and J called. Part of the clones is not carried over; for the studies checked, unresolved V genes explain less than half of this, and the remainder is unexplained. That table is the source of V, J and clone size, and D and trimming were worked out from the DNA. This sample is represented by 450,000 to 500,000 clones; roughly 80% of them were singletons. The ten top clones hold 9.5% to 15% of the sample.

Germline trimming amounts to 0 bases on V and 5 bases on J, with 6 as the count of junction bases outside the gene matches. From a lookup of the germline V gene (reference sequence), CDR1 and CDR2 are SGHNT and YYREEE. The CDR3 has 16 amino acids, counting the end cysteine and phenylalanine. Just CDR3 DNA is preserved here, 48 bases in frame from base 1. This sample was taken from a study of shared clonotypes between healthy human individuals (dated by TCRdb to the early 2020s). In terms of the full investigation: The cohort included a few men and two women between 18 and 49 years of age. Between about 0.8 and 9 billion PBMCs per donor were obtained by leukapheresis. Blood TCR repertoires of five healthy adults were deeply sequenced to estimate repertoire size and the extent of clonotype sharing between individuals. Different laboratories and diverse techniques were used to prepare libraries and sequence TCR repertoires, to increase sequencing depth and limit assay-specific biases.

Findings and caveats that apply to the study as a whole: Because the study included a small number of donors, the genetic and exposure-history diversity represented was limited. Pairwise subsampling indicated that sequencing depth was expected to affect the degree of clonotype sharing among donors. Only blood was sampled, and tissue TCR repertoires likely differ from those in blood.

Healthy HIV-negative adults with no recently reported acute infections or vaccinations were included as donors. All donors were Caucasian adults living in Nashville, Tennessee, USA. For unsorted samples, 90 million to 95 million PBMCs were counted, and genomic DNA was extracted using the QIAamp DNA Blood Mini kit. Blood was obtained by leukapheresis, after which PBMCs were separated by Ficoll-Histopaque density gradient centrifugation and cryopreserved in liquid nitrogen vapor phase. The chain was built from TRBV5-4 and TRBJ2-7, with 12 bases in between that match TRBD2. The sample taken for sequencing was PBMCs. This clonotype was sampled from a middle-aged woman in good health. Some clones in this sample may be carry-over from other donors' samples. In nucleotide form, the sequence is TGTGCCAGCAGCTTGGGTAGACTAGCGGGAGCCCACGAGCAGTACTTC. This yields the protein CASSLGRLAGAHEQYF.